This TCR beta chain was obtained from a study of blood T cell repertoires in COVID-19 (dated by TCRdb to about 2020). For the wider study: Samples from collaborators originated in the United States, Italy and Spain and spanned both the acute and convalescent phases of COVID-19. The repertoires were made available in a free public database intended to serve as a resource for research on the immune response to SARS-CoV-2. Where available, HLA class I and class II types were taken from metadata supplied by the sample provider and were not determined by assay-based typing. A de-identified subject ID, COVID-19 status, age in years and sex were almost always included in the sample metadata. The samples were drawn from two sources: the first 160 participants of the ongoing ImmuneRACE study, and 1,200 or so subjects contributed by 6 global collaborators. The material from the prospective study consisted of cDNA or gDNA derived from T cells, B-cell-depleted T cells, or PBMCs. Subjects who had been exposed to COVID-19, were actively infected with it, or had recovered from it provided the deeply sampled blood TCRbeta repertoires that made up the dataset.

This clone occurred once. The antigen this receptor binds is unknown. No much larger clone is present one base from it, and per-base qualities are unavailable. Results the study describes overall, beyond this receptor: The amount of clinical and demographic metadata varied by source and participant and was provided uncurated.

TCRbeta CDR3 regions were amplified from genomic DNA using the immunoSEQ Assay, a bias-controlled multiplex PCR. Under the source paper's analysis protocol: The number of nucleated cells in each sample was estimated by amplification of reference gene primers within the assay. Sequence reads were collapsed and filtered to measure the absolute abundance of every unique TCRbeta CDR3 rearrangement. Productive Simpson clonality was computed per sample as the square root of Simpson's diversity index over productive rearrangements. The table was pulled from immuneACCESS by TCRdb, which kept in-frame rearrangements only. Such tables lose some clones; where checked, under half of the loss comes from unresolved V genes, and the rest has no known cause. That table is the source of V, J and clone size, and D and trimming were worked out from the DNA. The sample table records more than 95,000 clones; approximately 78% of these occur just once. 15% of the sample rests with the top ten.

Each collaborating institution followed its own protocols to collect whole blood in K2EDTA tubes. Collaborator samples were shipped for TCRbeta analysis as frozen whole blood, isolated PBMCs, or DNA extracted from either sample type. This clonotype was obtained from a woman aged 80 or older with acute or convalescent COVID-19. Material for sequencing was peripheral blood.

The CDR3 region reads CASSLDPGSRGGYTF. The sequenced DNA is TGCGCCAGCAGCTTGGACCCGGGGTCAAGAGGAGGCTACACCTTC. The V and J segments used are TRBV5-1 and TRBJ1-2; no D segment can be confidently identified. The CDR3 sequence holds 15 residues, the cysteine and phenylalanine included. Only the CDR3 DNA is retained, 45 bases long and in frame from the first base. Trimming at the junction amounts to 0 bases on V and 8 bases on J, and the germline ends lie 17 bases apart. From the germline V gene, CDR1 is SGHRS and CDR2 is YFSETQ.